This TCR beta chain originates from a study of a mutant IDH1 vaccine in newly diagnosed glioma. Looking at the study overall: Patients underwent eight vaccinations, which took place in weeks 1, 3, 5, 7, 11, 15, 19 and 23. Initiation of the vaccine course occurred 4-6 weeks after radiotherapy alone, or alongside temozolomide cycles. General study findings and limits: Immune responses induced by vaccination arose in approximately 93% of the patients. Pseudoprogression showed no apparent link to changes in top peripheral T cell clonotypes.

Note on this clone: Its target is not known.

Noted time point: week 5, during vaccination. Each vaccine dose was 300 ug of mutant IDH1 20-mer peptide, with topical imiquimod. Sequenced by immunoSEQ multiplex PCR; TCRdb stores in-frame clones only, minus some. The top ten hold about 1.5% of the sample, which has around 40,000 clones, 80% to 90% seen once. The specimen was PBMCs, collected from a glioma patient whose treatment included an IDH1 peptide vaccine. The receptor comes from a man in his forties or fifties with glioma.

The chain's CDR3 is CASSPRSNSYEQYF. The CDR3, as DNA: TGTGCCAGCTCCCCCCGTTCAAACTCCTACGAGCAGTACTTC. The chain joins TRBV18 to TRBJ2-7; D gene uncertain. The CDR3 is 14 residues long. V lost 6 bases, J lost 0 bases, and 12 bases lay in between. CDR1 KGHSH and CDR2 LQKENI come from the germline V gene.